The clone carrying this T cell receptor beta chain was recorded once. Its specificity is not known. The germline V and J ends were trimmed by 6 bases and 2 bases, with 12 bases remaining between them. The CDR3 is 14 residues long. The germline gives CDR1 MNHNS, CDR2 SASEGT. This sample stems from a study of T cell clones after liver transplantation. The wider study: Samples came from ITN030ST, which attempted immunosuppression withdrawal within 2 years of liver transplantation. A pre-transplant mixed lymphocyte reaction with TCRbeta sequencing defined graft-donor-reactive clones followed in post-transplant blood. Patients counted as tolerant after at least one year off all immunosuppression, enzymes not exceeding twice normal. Findings of the study overall: Post-transplant, graft-donor-reactive CD4 TCRbeta sequences in blood dropped significantly in 5 of 8 subjects.

Here immunoSEQ multiplex PCR was the method, and the copy in TCRdb shows in-frame clones only, minus some. This table has about 120,000 clones, less than 95% appearing once. The clonotype comes from a human patient who received a liver transplant. Some T cells may have originated in the graft donor. The material sequenced was CD4+ T cells from blood, taken 12 months after liver transplant. The chain recombines TRBV6-1 with TRBJ2-3, with D perhaps assigned TRBD1 or TRBD2 (5 bases each). The CDR3 region is CASSPGPYTDTQYF. Here the CDR3 DNA reads TGTGCCAGCAGCCCGGGACCCTACACAGATACGCAGTATTTT.